The next 2 T cell receptor beta chains were all read from a single sample in a study of cytomegalovirus exposure and HLA in healthy donors (TCRdb year 2017). Library preparation used the immunoSEQ multiplex PCR assay. TCRdb limited this immuneACCESS table to in-frame rearrangements with V and J called. A share of clones is missing; checked studies link under half to unresolved V genes, and the rest is unexplained. This sample lists more than 130,000 clones; 88% were detected once. About 7.9% of the sample is held by the ten biggest clonotypes. The material sequenced was PBMCs. Receptor source: a woman between 18 and 29 years old in good health and CMV-seropositive.

Here the CDR3 DNA reads TGTGCCAGCAGTAAACGACAAGCCAACACTGAAGCTTTCTTT. It codes for CASSKRQANTEAFF. This chain joins TRBV7-6 and TRBJ1-1; no clear D gene. CDR1 and CDR2 (germline): SGHVS, FNYEAQ. With 6 bases removed from V and 2 bases from J, the gap between germline ends came to 13 bases. The CDR3 extends over 14 amino acids. Based on the CDR3 plus reference TRBV7-6 and TRBJ1-1, the full variable domain is GAGVSQSPRYKVTKRGQDVALRCDPISGHVSLYWYRQALGQGPEFLTYFNYEAQQDKSGLPNDRFSAERPEGSISTLTIQRTEQRDSAMYRCASSKRQANTEAFFGQGTRLTVV.

The rearrangement uses TRBV27 and TRBJ2-3, with D possibly being TRBD2 (5 bases). This CDR3 spans 14 amino acids. V shed 3 bases and J shed 6 bases, with 13 bases lying between them. From germline, CDR1 is MNHEY and CDR2 SMNVEV (reference sequence). CDR3 amino acids: CASSFRSRGDTQYF. The CDR3, as DNA: TGTGCCAGCAGTTTTCGTAGCCGCGGGGATACGCAGTATTTT.